This T cell receptor (beta chain) was retrieved from a study of OX40 agonist ivuxolimab in advanced cancers. Overall study: Ivuxolimab was administered intravenously to patients at 0.01 to 10 mg/kg every 2 weeks. Three patients got partial responses; one had hepatocellular carcinoma and two had cutaneous melanoma.

A remark on this clone: Its antigen remains unknown.

CDR1 and CDR2 (germline): SGHNT, YENEEA. This CDR3 spans 13 amino acids. Trimming cost V 2 bases and J 5 bases, with 8 bases left between them. Findings of the study overall: Not determined was the antigen specificity of the expanded peripheral T cells.

The protocol was immunoSEQ multiplex PCR, while the TCRdb copy is restricted to in-frame clones and leaves out a portion. This table holds approximately 70,000 clones, about 83% found once. This chain uses TRBV11-3 with TRBJ2-3, with D possibly matching TRBD1 (5 bases). This receptor was obtained from an adult with an advanced solid tumor such as melanoma, head and neck, liver or kidney cancer. The sequenced sample was CD4+ or CD8+ T cells sorted from blood, obtained in a trial of the OX40 agonist ivuxolimab. This chain's CDR3 is CASSLTRVDTQYF. The DNA for the CDR3 is TGTGCCAGCAGCTTAACCAGGGTAGATACGCAGTATTTT. Using reference TRBV11-3 and TRBJ2-3 for the parts outside the CDR3, the full variable domain is EAGVVQSPRYKIIEKKQPVAFWCNPISGHNTLYWYLQNLGQGPELLIRYENEEAVDDSQLPKDRFSAERLKGVDSTLKIQPAELGDSAVYLCASSLTRVDTQYFGPGTRLTVL.